This T cell receptor (beta chain) was captured by sequencing in a study of blood T cells in healthy people across ages (dated by TCRdb to 2015 to 2017). Looking at the study overall: In model experiments, template switching captured about one uniquely barcoded TCR beta cDNA molecule for every two T cells. Using deep sequencing normalized with unique cDNA molecular identifiers, the study measured how TCR beta repertoire diversity changes with age. Donors were grouped into four age groups: young (average approximately 15 years), middle-aged (39), aged (roughly 62) and long-lived (82). To avoid experimental bias, donors of different ages were spread randomly across the sequencing lanes. Two additional independent replicas of 1 million unique cDNA reads from the same blood draw were analyzed for two donors (one aged 18 to 30 and one aged 80 or older). Results and caveats for the whole study, not just this receptor: Estimates of total diversity from one million sequenced T cells were regarded as lower bounds and underestimates. Compared with the aged group, the long-lived group had more naive CD4+ T cells, fewer expanded clones and increased TCR diversity, suggesting age selection. The CMV infection status of donors was not known, potentially confounding age-related changes in expanded clonotypes. There was a strong correlation between observed TCR beta diversity and the percentage of naive T cells measured by flow cytometry. As age increased, observed TCR beta diversity per million T cells dropped in a roughly linear way, and a significant reduction was already evident by age 40. Because profiling used bulk unsorted PBMCs, naive and antigen-experienced compartments could not be compared conclusively.

Libraries were built with 5' RACE. The sequencing machine was an Illumina HiSeq 2500. The second PCR ran for about 6 to 12 cycles and used a J-beta primer mix along with a sample-barcoded 5' primer. A template-switch 5' adaptor carrying 12 random nucleotides introduced a unique molecular identifier onto each TCR beta cDNA molecule. Each sample yielded at least 3 million CDR3-containing paired-end reads. First-strand cDNA synthesis was performed from all RNA using the Mint cDNA synthesis kit, with priming by a TRBC-specific oligonucleotide. Following uracil-DNA glycosylase treatment, all cDNA underwent a first 18-cycle PCR with the universal primers M1SS and BC2_uni_R. As for the authors' bioinformatics: Each sample was normalized by randomly selecting 1 million high-quality reads, each carrying a distinct molecular identifier. Reads with shared molecular identifiers were discarded instead of being binned into consensus sequences. CDR3 identification, clonotype clustering and error correction used MiTCR with a Q25 quality threshold and the strictest error-elimination algorithm. A nonparametric unseen species model using Euler transformation provided a lower-bound estimate of total TCR beta diversity. TCRdb reprocessed the public reads (quality trimming at Q25 with fastp, clone calling with MiXCR) and kept in-frame beta chains. All rows with the same CDR3 protein become a single entry with the most common DNA and genes. It is TCRdb's table, rather than the study itself, that gives the V and J calls and clone size. The table for this sample lists about 1.4 million distinct CDR3 sequences; around 59% of them were counted only once. In total, the top ten clones hold over 6.5% of the sample.

The donors were roughly 38 Caucasian individuals from Russia, aged roughly 6 to 90 years, who were systemically healthy. Roughly 9 milliliters of peripheral blood were drawn from each donor into EDTA-treated Vacutainer tubes. Ficoll-Paque density-gradient centrifugation was used to isolate PBMCs, with at least 6.5 million per sample. Total RNA was extracted from PBMCs with Trizol reagent, with at least 5 micrograms obtained per sample. For every donor, an aliquot of PBMCs went through flow cytometry to measure the percentages of naive CD45RAhigh/CD27high T cells. The CDR3 runs 15 amino acids, cysteine and phenylalanine included. The read is trimmed to its CDR3 DNA, 45 bases read in frame from base 1. The germline V gene supplies CDR1 ENHRY and CDR2 SYGVKD. V lost 0 bases and J lost 5 bases; the stretch between them is 11 bases long. This clonotype was detected a few times. Its cognate antigen has yet to be identified. No per-base quality is available; no much larger clone lies one base away.

What was sequenced was blood. The TCR sequence derives from a young man in good health. This chain is built from TRBV10-3 and TRBJ1-5; TRBD1 is perhaps the D gene, given 5 matching bases. The CDR3 region: CAISESLGEDQPQHF. The bases are TGTGCCATCAGTGAGTCACTGGGGGAGGATCAGCCCCAGCATTTT.